Listed here are 25 T cell receptor beta chains from one sample, sequenced in a study of blood T cell repertoires in COVID-19. The assay was immunoSEQ multiplex PCR, and TCRdb's table has in-frame clones only and misses some. The data contain about 140,000 clones, around 81% of them singletons. The source material was peripheral blood. Every receptor here comes from a human donor in a cohort sampled during active COVID-19.

This clone was seen a few times. The chain joins TRBV25-1 to TRBJ1-6; 10 positions match TRBD1. The CDR3 is 15 amino acids. CDR1 is MGHDK and CDR2 is SYGVNS in the germline V gene. V was pared by 5 bases and J by 7 bases, with 5 bases of the junction left unmatched. The CDR3 region is CASSPRTGGNSPLHF. CDR3 nucleotide sequence: TGTGCCAGCAGTCCCCGGACAGGGGGGAATTCACCCCTCCACTTT.

This clone has only one observation. The V call is TRBV9, the J call TRBJ2-7; 11 bases are shared with TRBD1. CDR1 is SGDLS and CDR2 is YYNGEE in the germline V gene. The CDR3 length is 16 residues. V trimming: 0 bases; J trimming: 2 bases; junction bases outside the gene matches: 4. This CDR3 is CASSVADRGPTYEQYF. The CDR3 DNA reads TGTGCCAGCAGCGTAGCGGACAGGGGGCCCACCTACGAGCAGTACTTC. The full variable domain, rest sourced from reference TRBV9 and TRBJ2-7, is DSGVTQTPKHLITATGQRVTLRCSPRSGDLSVYWYQQSLDQGLQFLIQYYNGEERAKGNILERFSAQQFPDLHSELNLSSLELGDSALYFCASSVADRGPTYEQYFGPGTRLTVT.

The chain has TRBV29-1 and TRBJ1-1; D is uncertain. The germline V gene has CDR1 SQVTM and CDR2 ANQGSEA. Trimming removed 4 bases from V and 1 base from J, with 10 bases in between. The CDR3 contains 13 residues. CDR3 sequence reads: CSVVWRANTEAFF. For the CDR3, the DNA is TGCAGCGTTGTTTGGCGGGCGAACACTGAAGCTTTCTTT.

The chain recombines TRBV5-1 with TRBJ1-1; D is possibly TRBD1 (5 bases). V gave up 2 bases and J gave up 4 bases, with 9 bases separating them. Germline lookup yields CDR1 SGHRS and CDR2 YFSETQ. The CDR3 has 13 residues. CDR3 amino acids: CASSFGGGTEAFF. The CDR3 nucleotides are TGCGCCAGCAGCTTCGGCGGGGGCACTGAAGCTTTCTTT.

This sequence joins TRBV6-5 and TRBJ1-6, with TRBD1 matching over 7 bases. Germline assignment: CDR1 MNHEY and CDR2 SVGAGI. There are 13 residues in the CDR3. V trimming: 5 bases; J trimming: 7 bases; junction bases outside the gene matches: 2. This chain's CDR3 is CASSPGQNSPLHF. The DNA for the CDR3 is TGTGCCAGCAGTCCGGGACAGAATTCACCCCTCCACTTT.

J is TRBJ2-1 and V is TRBV9, with D perhaps TRBD2 (7 bases). This CDR3 is built from 17 residues. V was clipped by 3 bases and J by 7 bases, with 23 bases between them. In germline, CDR1 is SGDLS, CDR2 YYNGEE. The CDR3 DNA reads TGTGCCAGCAGCGCGCGCGGGGGCCCATGGGGGGCTAATGAGCAGTTCTTC. This gives the protein CASSARGGPWGANEQFF.

The V call is TRBV7-9, the J call TRBJ2-5; 10 bases line up with TRBD1. The germline gives CDR1 SEHNR, CDR2 FQNEAQ (reference sequence). There are 15 residues in the CDR3. After removal of 5 bases from V and 3 bases from J, the junction contained 6 bases not matched to a gene. This chain's CDR3 is CASSPRGTGEETQYF. The CDR3 region has the DNA TGTGCCAGCAGCCCCCGGGGGACAGGGGAAGAGACCCAGTACTTC.

The chain carries TRBV10-3 and TRBJ2-4, with 7 bases aligning to TRBD1. The CDR3 sequence is 13 residues long. In germline, CDR1 is ENHRY, CDR2 SYGVKD. The junction had 6 bases not matched to a gene; V was cut back by 10 bases and J by 3 bases. In DNA, the CDR3 is TGTGCCACCGACAGGGATGGCAAAAACATTCAGTACTTC. It translates to CATDRDGKNIQYF.

The CDR3 DNA sequence: TGTGCCAGCAGCTTAGGCCGTTTATTGGGCGCCCTCTCCTACGAGCAGTACTTC. This encodes CASSLGRLLGALSYEQYF. The chain carries TRBV11-2 and TRBJ2-7; D uncertain. Germline CDR1 and CDR2: SGHAT and FQNNGV. V was cut by 1 base and J by 0 bases, with 19 bases left in between. The CDR3 totals 18 residues.

The chain employs TRBV7-2 and TRBJ1-5; D is perhaps TRBD1 (6 bases). The V gene's germline CDR1 is SGHTA and CDR2 FQGNSA. This CDR3 region has 13 residues. V lost 4 bases to trimming and J lost 7 bases, with 11 bases between them. The CDR3 nucleotides are TGTGCCAGCAGCTCGACAGGTGAACAGCCCCAGCATTTT. Translating it yields CASSSTGEQPQHF.

In its sample, this clone was seen a few times. The DNA of the CDR3 is TGTGCCAGCGCCCCCAGGGCGTACAATGAGCAGTTCTTC. It codes for CASAPRAYNEQFF. This chain joins TRBV19 and TRBJ2-1, with D perhaps matching TRBD1 (5 bases). Germline values: CDR1 LNHDA, CDR2 SQIVND (reference sequence). V was cut by 9 bases and J by 4 bases, with 13 bases left in between. The CDR3 consists of 13 residues.

This rearrangement joins TRBV6-1 to TRBJ2-7; D perhaps matches TRBD1 (6 bases). From germline, CDR1 is MNHNS and CDR2 SASEGT. Trimming pared 3 bases from V and 5 bases from J, leaving 14 bases between. CDR3 size: 14 residues. The CDR3 nucleotides are TGTGCCAGCAGTGACAGGGGCTTTCGGAACGAGCAGTACTTC. Protein product: CASSDRGFRNEQYF.

The chain joins TRBV29-1 to TRBJ2-1, with D tentatively TRBD2 (6 bases). The ends were cut back, 6 bases at V and 1 base at J, with 13 bases in the middle. Per the germline V gene, CDR1 is SQVTM and CDR2 is ANQGSEA. The CDR3 covers 14 residues. The CDR3 spells CSVAGTSSYNEQFF. DNA for the CDR3: TGCAGCGTCGCCGGGACTTCGTCCTACAATGAGCAGTTCTTC.

The chain employs TRBV9 and TRBJ2-3, with 8 bases that match TRBD1. The junction had 8 bases not matched to a gene; V was cut back by 4 bases and J by 7 bases. The CDR3 runs 14 residues. Germline CDR1 reads SGDLS; CDR2 reads YYNGEE. CDR3 residues: CASSPGQGLYTQYF. Here the CDR3 DNA reads TGTGCCAGCAGCCCCGGACAGGGCTTGTATACGCAGTATTTT.

This clone was seen only a few times. The chain links TRBV27 to TRBJ2-7; 7 bases map to TRBD1. V gave up 5 bases and J gave up 0 bases; unmatched junction bases: 13. This CDR3 is 17 amino acids long. The V gene's germline CDR1 is MNHEY and CDR2 SMNVEV (reference sequence). The CDR3 reads CASSPTPRTGRSYEQYF. The CDR3, as DNA: TGTGCCAGCAGTCCCACCCCGCGGACAGGCCGCTCCTACGAGCAGTACTTC.

The genes are TRBV5-1 and TRBJ2-5; possibly TRBD1 for D (6 bases). Germline lookup yields CDR1 SGHRS and CDR2 YFSETQ. V lost 0 bases to trimming and J lost 7 bases, with 13 bases between them. The CDR3 consists of 14 residues. The CDR3 loop reads CASSLGPGGGTQYF. CDR3 DNA: TGCGCCAGCAGCTTGGGGCCTGGGGGCGGGACCCAGTACTTC.

The chain joins TRBV7-9 to TRBJ1-1, with D unresolved. This CDR3 has 15 amino acids. The V and J ends lost 1 base and 7 bases respectively, with 16 bases between them. The germline gives CDR1 SEHNR, CDR2 FQNEAQ (reference sequence). CDR3 residues: CASSLDVAGFHEAFF. CDR3 DNA: TGTGCCAGCAGCTTAGATGTCGCCGGGTTTCATGAAGCTTTCTTT.

The J gene is TRBJ2-3, the V gene TRBV10-1; the match to TRBD2 covers 12 bases. CDR3 length equals 16 residues. Germline CDR1 reads WNHNN; CDR2 reads SYGVQD (reference sequence). V gave up 5 bases and J gave up 0 bases; unmatched junction bases: 3. CDR3 sequence: CASSRTSGVSTDTQYF. CDR3 DNA: TGCGCCAGCAGTCGGACTAGCGGGGTCAGCACAGATACGCAGTATTTT.

This clone came up a few times. This chain connects TRBV12-3 or TRBV12-4 to TRBJ2-3; weak D call: TRBD2 (5 bases). Trimming took 6 bases from V and 5 from J, leaving 12 bases between them. The CDR3 covers 13 residues. The CDR3 protein is CASSRARGDTQYF. CDR3 nucleotide sequence: TGTGCCAGCAGCCGGGCCCGGGGAGATACGCAGTATTTT.

The J gene is TRBJ2-5, the V gene TRBV5-4; no reliable D call. CDR3 length: 14 residues. Trimming shortened V by 2 bases and J by 1 base, and 9 bases separated the two germline ends. The germline V gene encodes CDR1 SGHNT and CDR2 YYREEE (reference sequence). The CDR3 DNA sequence: TGTGCCAGCAGCTTTTTTGGGCGCCAAGAGACCCAGTACTTC. Translation: CASSFFGRQETQYF.

The rearrangement joins TRBV19 to TRBJ1-4; 7 bases line up with TRBD1. Germline V gives CDR1 LNHDA, CDR2 SQIVND (reference sequence). CDR3 length equals 17 residues. Trimming took 6 bases from V and 3 from J; bases not matched to a gene: 13. For the CDR3, the DNA is TGTGCCAGTAGCTCAACGAAAATACAGGGGTCTAATGAAAAACTGTTTTTT. It encodes CASSSTKIQGSNEKLFF.

The chain links TRBV28 to TRBJ1-2, with D possibly matching TRBD1 (6 bases). Germline values: CDR1 MDHEN, CDR2 SYDVKM. The CDR3 consists of 14 residues. The ends were cut back, 1 base at V and 5 bases at J, with 11 bases in the middle. CDR3 nucleotides: TGTGCCAGCAGTTTATACGGCAGGGGATATGGCTACACCTTC. Its protein is CASSLYGRGYGYTF.

In its sample, this clone was seen a few times. The rearrangement links TRBV19 to TRBJ2-2; 8 bases match TRBD1. The CDR3 runs 13 residues. V lost 11 bases and J lost 2; bases outside the gene matches: 4. Germline V gene sequence: CDR1 LNHDA, CDR2 SQIVND (reference sequence). In DNA form, the CDR3 reads TGTGCCGGGGGACAGGTCAACACCGGGGAGCTGTTTTTT. Translated: CAGGQVNTGELFF.

The rearrangement uses TRBV10-1 and TRBJ1-3; 9 nucleotides line up with TRBD1. The CDR3 length is 13 residues. CDR1 and CDR2 from the germline V gene are WNHNN and SYGVQD (reference sequence). J lost 8 bases, V lost 9 bases, and 8 bases had no gene match. CDR3 loop: CARPSGQGYTIYF. The CDR3 DNA is TGCGCCAGACCCTCGGGACAGGGTTACACCATATATTTT.

This sequence joins TRBV4-1 and TRBJ1-1, with D perhaps TRBD1 (6 bases). CDR3 length: 15 residues. The germline V gene encodes CDR1 MGHRA and CDR2 YSYEKL. The ends were cut back, 7 bases at V and 0 bases at J, with 15 bases in the middle. The DNA of the CDR3 is TGCGCCAGCATCTCCACACAGGGAATGAACACTGAAGCTTTCTTT. This encodes CASISTQGMNTEAFF.